These T cell receptor beta chains were read from a single sample in a study of memory CD8 T cells in hepatitis C reinfection. Generated by immunoSEQ multiplex PCR, the TCRdb table keeps only in-frame clones and is missing some. The sample carries more than 35,000 clones, roughly 90% recorded once. Sequenced: naive CD8+ T cells sorted from blood. These receptors were collected from a man younger than 30 with hepatitis C virus infection. Both conserved end residues are part of each CDR3. The order of the fields is clone size, V gene, CDR3 protein. Part of the rows lack a size; the others show once, few, many or a class for expanded clones.

>.|TRBV5-4
CASSPGTTDYYGYTF
>.|TRBV6-1
CASSERQETQYF
>few|TRBV6-1
CASSETGLSAEAFF
>once|TRBV30
CAYQIGVQTAPDTQYF
>.|TRBV29-1
CSATTTTTESYEQYF
>.|TRBV7-9
CASSPRTSGFYNEQFF
>.|TRBV4-2
CASSQEGTGDYNEQFF
>.|TRBV9
CASSAGQGVETQYF
>.|TRBV27
CASSPSPRGTYEQYF
>.|TRBV29-1
CSVGPGTNYGYTF
>.|TRBV7-2
CASSLGGTVYNEQFF
>.|TRBV19
CASSISGAVEQFF
>.|TRBV7-9
CASSDPGLETQYF
>.|TRBV11-2
CASSFPGLLRYIQYF
>.|TRBV11-2
CASSLGVRGTENTGELFF
>.|TRBV11-3
CASSPTPTSGANTGELFF
>few|TRBV6-1
CASSEDRGTNQPQHF
>.|TRBV2
CASKASGSLVTDTQYF
>.|TRBV4-1
CASSQDGDPIGNTIYF
>.|TRBV13
CASSSSGSEYEQYF
>once|TRBV7-9
CASSLAARQEQETQYF
>.|TRBV6-6
CASRGLSGGSYNEQFF
>.|TRBV4-1
CASSPGQGILSYEQYF
>few|TRBV6-1
CASSAGGYDIQYF
>once|TRBV7-9
CASSLEGGSSTDTQYF
>once|TRBV6-5
CASSYRAGLTGELFF
>once|TRBV19
CASSIVPPGFNEQFF
>once|TRBV11-2
CASSEGLAGPSYTDTQYF
>.|TRBV6-5
CATASGIRSDTQYF
>.|TRBV6-1
CASTARDGFEQFF
>.|TRBV6-1
CASSDVRGLYNSPLHF
>.|TRBV27
CASSSQWTGLGYTF
>.|TRBV2
CASSVQGADGYTF
>.|TRBV13
CASSSRDYYSYNEQFF
>.|TRBV11-3
CASSFSADTQYF
>.|TRBV28
CASSLSQQGLEETQYF
>.|TRBV7-9
CASSQQGSEQYF